Presented here are 18 T cell receptor beta chains from one specimen sequenced in a study of control samples from healthy donors and cancer patients. The repertoire was sequenced with immunoSEQ multiplex PCR; TCRdb's copy has only in-frame clones and lacks some. Of roughly 59,000 clones in the sample, more than 85% were seen once. Sequenced: PBMCs. The receptors stem from a man between 35 and 55 years old with colorectal cancer.

J is TRBJ1-2 and V is TRBV6-6, with a tentative D call TRBD1 (6 bases). The V end was cut by 5 bases, the J end by 10 bases, with 20 bases between. The germline CDR1 and CDR2 sequences are MNHNY and SVGAGI (reference sequence). CDR3 size: 14 residues. The DNA of the CDR3 is TGTGCCAGCAGTAGCTCCGGGACACCTTGGGCCTACACCTTC. As protein: CASSSSGTPWAYTF.

This sequence joins TRBV5-6 and TRBJ1-2; unclear D gene. This CDR3 is 14 amino acids long. V was clipped by 0 bases and J by 6 bases, with 12 bases between them. Looked up from germline, CDR1 is SGHDT and CDR2 is YYEEEE. The CDR3 DNA reads as TGTGCCAGCAGCTTGGCCCTAGGGCGGGATGGCTACACCTTC. Translating gives CASSLALGRDGYTF.

The chain employs TRBV2 and TRBJ1-6, with 10 bases fitting TRBD1. Germline trimming cut 3 bases from V and 4 bases from J; bases unmatched to any gene: 6. Germline V gene lookup returns CDR1 SNHLY and CDR2 FYNNEI. The CDR3 consists of 17 residues. CDR3 DNA: TGTGCCAGCAGTGAGGGACAGGGGAGACTTTATAATTCACCCCTCCACTTT. It is translated as CASSEGQGRLYNSPLHF.

This clone was detected once. CDR3 residues: CASSYSVVGTEAFF. For the CDR3, the DNA is TGTGCCAGCAGTTACTCGGTGGTAGGTACTGAAGCTTTCTTT. V gene TRBV6-5 combines with J gene TRBJ1-1; the D is unclear. This CDR3 spans 14 amino acids. Trimming removed 0 bases at V and 5 bases at J, with 10 bases between. Germline values: CDR1 MNHEY, CDR2 SVGAGI.

The chain couples TRBV7-2 to TRBJ2-7; 11 nucleotides agree with TRBD1. Germline values: CDR1 SGHTA, CDR2 FQGNSA. The junction had 6 bases not matched to a gene; V was cut back by 5 bases and J by 6 bases. The CDR3 length is 14 residues. The CDR3 DNA follows: TGTGCCAGCAGCGGGGACAGGGGGTTTTTCGAGCAGTACTTC. It specifies CASSGDRGFFEQYF.

The chain carries TRBV7-8 and TRBJ1-1; a weak D match, TRBD1 (6 bases). The CDR3 covers 14 residues. Germline-derived CDR1 and CDR2 are SGHVS and FQNEAQ. Trimming took off 6 bases at V and 3 bases at J, with 14 bases between the two ends. The CDR3 bases are TGTGCCAGCAGGGGGGCGGCGGAGGACACTGAAGCTTTCTTT. Its protein is CASRGAAEDTEAFF.

This chain uses TRBV4-2 with TRBJ1-3, with no clear D. The V gene's germline CDR1 is LGHNA and CDR2 YNFKEQ. V was trimmed by 0 bases and J by 0 bases, leaving 12 bases between them. This CDR3 has 17 residues. The CDR3: CASSQDRARNSGNTIYF. CDR3 in DNA: TGTGCCAGCAGCCAAGATAGGGCAAGGAACTCTGGAAACACCATATATTTT.

The chain links TRBV18 to TRBJ1-2; D is ambiguous. Germline CDR1 is KGHSH and CDR2 is LQKENI. The CDR3 sequence is 15 residues long. V lost 2 bases and J 3 bases, leaving 13 bases between the germline ends. The CDR3 sequence: CASSPLMGEDYGYTF. The CDR3, as DNA: TGTGCCAGCTCACCATTAATGGGTGAGGACTATGGCTACACCTTC.

The chain is built from TRBV27 and TRBJ1-2, with 9 bases matching TRBD1. Trimming at V came to 6 bases and at J to 7 bases, leaving 9 bases not matched to a gene. CDR3 length equals 14 residues. Germline loops: CDR1 MNHEY, CDR2 SMNVEV (reference sequence). The CDR3 spells CASRPDRGPFGYTF. The CDR3 DNA sequence: TGTGCCAGCAGACCGGACAGGGGACCCTTTGGCTACACCTTC.

This clone was found once. The J gene is TRBJ2-1, the V gene TRBV11-1; 10 bases fit TRBD2. The CDR3 sequence is 14 residues long. V shed 6 bases and J 6 bases; nucleotides not matched to a gene: 5. Germline lookup yields CDR1 SGHAT and CDR2 FQDESV (reference sequence). The CDR3 spells CASRVAGGGNEQFF. The CDR3 DNA sequence: TGTGCCAGCAGAGTAGCGGGGGGTGGCAATGAGCAGTTCTTC.

This clone was picked up one time. The J gene is TRBJ1-2, the V gene TRBV5-1, with 10 bases that match TRBD1. CDR3 size: 18 residues. Germline V gene sequence: CDR1 SGHRS, CDR2 YFSETQ. Trimming removed 6 bases from V and 7 bases from J; junction bases left unmatched: 21. The CDR3 DNA reads as TGCGCCAGCACCCCCTCATCCGGGACAGGGGTTTCGTATACTGGCTACACCTTC. Amino acid sequence: CASTPSSGTGVSYTGYTF.

J is TRBJ1-3 and V is TRBV19, with D unclear. Trimming left V 7 bases short and J 3 bases short, with 7 bases between. The V gene's germline CDR1 is LNHDA and CDR2 SQIVND (reference sequence). The CDR3 runs to 12 residues. CDR3 bases: TGTGCCAGTATCTCTGTTGGAAACACCATATATTTT. Encoded protein: CASISVGNTIYF.

V and J are TRBV3-1 (or the pseudogene TRBV3-2) and TRBJ2-7; D is unresolved. Germline CDR1 reads LGHDT; CDR2 reads YNNKEL (reference sequence). There are 14 residues in the CDR3. V was trimmed by 4 bases and J by 2 bases, leaving 12 bases between them. The CDR3 DNA reads as TGTGCCAGCAGCCCGCGCAGGAGTCCCTACGAGCAGTACTTC. Its translation: CASSPRRSPYEQYF.

The chain uses TRBV6-5 and TRBJ1-2; 8 bases line up with TRBD1. The CDR3 has 15 residues. With 6 bases clipped from V and 4 bases from J, the junction kept 10 bases outside the gene matches. CDR1 is MNHEY, CDR2 SVGAGI, per germline. DNA for the CDR3: TGTGCCAGCAGGGGACAGGCCCTCGTAGTCTATGGCTACACCTTC. Translated: CASRGQALVVYGYTF.

The chain links TRBV5-1 to TRBJ1-1; TRBD1 is a possible D gene (5 bases). V lost 1 base to trimming and J lost 0 bases, with 7 bases between them. The CDR3 totals 14 residues. Germline CDR1 SGHRS, CDR2 YFSETQ. The CDR3 sequence is CASSLSGMNTEAFF. The CDR3, as DNA: TGCGCCAGCAGCTTGTCAGGGATGAACACTGAAGCTTTCTTT.

J is TRBJ1-1 and V is TRBV6-5; D gene unclear. V dropped 6 bases and J dropped 4 bases, with 12 bases sitting between them. Germline CDR1 is MNHEY and CDR2 is SVGAGI. This CDR3 is 13 amino acids long. The chain's CDR3 is CASSSPVGTEAFF. The CDR3 DNA follows: TGTGCCAGCAGCTCCCCAGTTGGCACTGAAGCTTTCTTT.

V is TRBV7-3 and J is TRBJ2-3; D is unresolved. With 3 bases removed from V and 2 bases from J, the gap between germline ends came to 6 bases. CDR1 is SGHTA and CDR2 is FQGTGA in the germline V gene. The CDR3 is made up of 13 amino acids. CDR3 coding DNA: TGTGCCAGCAGCTTCGGGCTCACAGATACGCAGTATTTT. Residues: CASSFGLTDTQYF.

The chain joins TRBV25-1 to TRBJ1-4; unclear D gene. Between the trimmed V and J ends, which lost 3 bases and 8 bases, there was a span of 16 bases. The CDR3 runs 15 residues. In germline, CDR1 is MGHDK, CDR2 SYGVNS. The CDR3 here is CASSEFSGTGEKLFF. The CDR3 DNA is TGTGCCAGCAGTGAGTTTTCGGGAACGGGGGAAAAACTGTTTTTT.